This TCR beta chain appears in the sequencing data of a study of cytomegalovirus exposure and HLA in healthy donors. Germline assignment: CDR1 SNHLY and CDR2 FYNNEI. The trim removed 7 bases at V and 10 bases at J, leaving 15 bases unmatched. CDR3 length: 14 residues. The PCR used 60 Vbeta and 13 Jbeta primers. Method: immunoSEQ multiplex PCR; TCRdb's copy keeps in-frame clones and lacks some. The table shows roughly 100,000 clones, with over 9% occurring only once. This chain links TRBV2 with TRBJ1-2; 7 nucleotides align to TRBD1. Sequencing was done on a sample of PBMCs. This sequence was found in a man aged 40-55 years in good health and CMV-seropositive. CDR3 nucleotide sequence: TGTGCCAGCAAAGTTCTCATAGGGACAGAACACTACACCTTC. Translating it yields CASKVLIGTEHYTF. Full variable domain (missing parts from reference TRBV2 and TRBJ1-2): EPEVTQTPSHQVTQMGQEVILRCVPISNHLYFYWYRQILGQKVEFLVSFYNNEISEKSEIFDDQFSVERPDGSNFTLKIRSTKLEDSAMYFCASKVLIGTEHYTFGSGTRLTVV.